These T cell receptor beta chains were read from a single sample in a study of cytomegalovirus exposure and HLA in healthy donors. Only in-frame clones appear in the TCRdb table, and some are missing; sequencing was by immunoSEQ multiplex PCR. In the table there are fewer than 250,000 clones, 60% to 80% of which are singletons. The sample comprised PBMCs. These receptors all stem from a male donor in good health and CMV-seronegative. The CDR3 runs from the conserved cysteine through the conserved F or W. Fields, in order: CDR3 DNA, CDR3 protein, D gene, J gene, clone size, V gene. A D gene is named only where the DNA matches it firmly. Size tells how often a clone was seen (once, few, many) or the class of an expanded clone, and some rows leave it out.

TGTGCCAGCAGACCCGGGACATCCTACGAGCAGTACTTC	CASRPGTSYEQYF	.	TRBJ2-7	.	TRBV2
TGCGCCAGCAGCTTTGACAGGGCAGAGACCCAGTACTTC	CASSFDRAETQYF	TRBD1	TRBJ2-5	once	TRBV5-1
TGTGCCAGCAGGAACAGGGCTAGCAATCAGCCCCAGCATTTT	CASRNRASNQPQHF	.	TRBJ1-5	.	TRBV2
TGTGCCAGTAGTAGACGGGACAGATACACAGATACGCAGTATTTT	CASSRRDRYTDTQYF	TRBD1	TRBJ2-3	.	TRBV19
TGTGCCAGCAGCTTATATAGAACAGGCCTCCGGGAGGGCACTGAAGCTTTCTTT	CASSLYRTGLREGTEAFF	.	TRBJ1-1	.	TRBV7-3
TGTGCCAGCAAATCCGGACTAGCGGGTAGGGATGAGCAGTTCTTC	CASKSGLAGRDEQFF	TRBD2	TRBJ2-1	.	TRBV28
TGTGCCAGCAGCTTAGGGCCATTAGAGGGTGGCTACACCTTC	CASSLGPLEGGYTF	.	TRBJ1-2	few	TRBV7-2
TGCAGCGTGCCGACAGGGCGGAACACTGAAGCTTTCTTT	CSVPTGRNTEAFF	TRBD1	TRBJ1-1	.	TRBV29-1
TGTGCCAGTAGTTTAACCGGGACAACTGGAAACACCATATATTTT	CASSLTGTTGNTIYF	.	TRBJ1-3	.	TRBV19
TGTGCCAGCAGCCTCCATTCGGGGGGGAACACCGGGGAGCTGTTTTTT	CASSLHSGGNTGELFF	TRBD2	TRBJ2-2	.	TRBV7-9
TGTGCCAGCAGCTCACAGGGAAACACAGATACGCAGTATTTT	CASSSQGNTDTQYF	.	TRBJ2-3	.	TRBV7-6
TGTGCCAGCAGTTACCTTTCAGGGGATGAGCAGTTCTTC	CASSYLSGDEQFF	.	TRBJ2-1	once	TRBV6-5
TGCGCCAGCAGCCAAGAGGGGGGGCTTGCTAATGAAAAACTGTTTTTT	CASSQEGGLANEKLFF	.	TRBJ1-4	few	TRBV4-3
TGCGCCAGCAGCTCCGGACTAGCGGGAGTGGAGACCCAGTACTTC	CASSSGLAGVETQYF	TRBD2	TRBJ2-5	.	TRBV5-1
TGTGCCAGTAGTATAGACAGGGTAAGGGTTCAGCCCCAGCATTTT	CASSIDRVRVQPQHF	.	TRBJ1-5	once	TRBV19
TGTGCCAGCAGCGGCAGGGCTAGAATCAATGAGCAGTTCTTC	CASSGRARINEQFF	.	TRBJ2-1	.	TRBV9
TGCGCCAGCAGCCAAGCTGTCGGGACTAGCGGGCCCTACGAGCAGTACTTC	CASSQAVGTSGPYEQYF	TRBD2	TRBJ2-7	.	TRBV4-1
TGTGCCAGCACCTACTTATGGGATGAGGGTTCACCCCTCCACTTT	CASTYLWDEGSPLHF	.	TRBJ1-6	.	TRBV28
TGTGCCAGCAGCTTGGGACTAACCCGCGGTGAGCAGTTCTTC	CASSLGLTRGEQFF	.	TRBJ2-1	.	TRBV5-6
TGTGCCTGGACCGTAGGGACAGGGGCCGGCTACACCTTC	CAWTVGTGAGYTF	TRBD1	TRBJ1-2	.	TRBV30
TGTGCCAGCAGCTTAGTTCGTTCAGGGCCGACGAATCAGCCCCAGCATTTT	CASSLVRSGPTNQPQHF	.	TRBJ1-5	.	TRBV7-2
TGCGCCAGCAGCCAAGAAAGGGAGGCTCGATACTACGAGCAGTACTTC	CASSQEREARYYEQYF	.	TRBJ2-7	.	TRBV4-3
TGTGCCAGCAGCCTTGGACAGGGCCACGAGCAGTACTTC	CASSLGQGHEQYF	TRBD1	TRBJ2-7	.	TRBV11-2
TGTGCCAGCAGTATAACAGGGGTGGATACGCAGTATTTT	CASSITGVDTQYF	TRBD1	TRBJ2-3	.	TRBV6-1
TGTGCCAGCAGTTTATGGACAGGGGGCGAGGGGAACACTGAAGCTTTCTTT	CASSLWTGGEGNTEAFF	TRBD1	TRBJ1-1	once	TRBV28
TGTGCCAGCAGTCCCGGGGGGGCCAGGGGTTCACCCCTCCACTTT	CASSPGGARGSPLHF	.	TRBJ1-6	once	TRBV27
TGTGCCAGCAGCTTAAGTGGGACATACGAGCAGTACTTC	CASSLSGTYEQYF	.	TRBJ2-7	few	TRBV7-9
TGTGCCAGCAGTAGTTCTATACGGACTAGCGACGAGACCCAGTACTTC	CASSSSIRTSDETQYF	TRBD2	TRBJ2-5	.	TRBV2
TGTGCCAGCAGCTTAACCCGACTCACCGATGGCTACACCTTC	CASSLTRLTDGYTF	.	TRBJ1-2	.	TRBV7-9
TGTGCCTGGAGTGGAGGGCGCGAGCAGTACTTC	CAWSGGREQYF	.	TRBJ2-7	.	TRBV30
TGTGCCAGCAGCCAATCGGGGAATCAGCCCCAGCATTTT	CASSQSGNQPQHF	.	TRBJ1-5	.	TRBV14
TGTGCCAGCAGCAAAGGGAGGGCTAGCGGGCCCGAGCAGTACTTC	CASSKGRASGPEQYF	.	TRBJ2-7	.	TRBV21-1
TGTGCCACCAGCAGAGATTGGGAGACTAGCGGGACCTGGGAGGAGGATACGCAGTATTTT	CATSRDWETSGTWEEDTQYF	TRBD2	TRBJ2-3	.	TRBV15
TGTGCCAGTGTCCCGGGACAGGGGGTTACGGCTTTCTTT	CASVPGQGVTAFF	TRBD1	TRBJ1-1	.	TRBV6-6
TGTGCCAGCAGTGCGACAGGGAGCACCGGGGAGCTGTTTTTT	CASSATGSTGELFF	TRBD1	TRBJ2-2	.	TRBV25-1
TGTGCCAGCCTCCCGGGACTAGACCACAATGAGCAGTTCTTC	CASLPGLDHNEQFF	TRBD2	TRBJ2-1	.	TRBV19
TGCAGCGTTGTACTACCTCCGGGTGAGCAGTACTTC	CSVVLPPGEQYF	.	TRBJ2-7	.	TRBV29-1
TGCGCCAGCAGCCAAGATTCGACGGGTGAAGCTTTCTTT	CASSQDSTGEAFF	.	TRBJ1-1	.	TRBV4-3
TGTGCCAGCCCGGAGGGCGACGAGACCCAGTACTTC	CASPEGDETQYF	.	TRBJ2-5	once	TRBV7-9
TGTGCCTGGAGTGGGACCCGGGACAGGGCAGCCTACGAGCAGTACTTC	CAWSGTRDRAAYEQYF	TRBD1	TRBJ2-7	.	TRBV30
TGCAGTGCTCTTAGCAAAAACGAGCAGTACTTC	CSALSKNEQYF	.	TRBJ2-7	.	TRBV20-1
TGTGCCACCAGGGGGACAGTGTATAATTCACCCCTCCACTTT	CATRGTVYNSPLHF	TRBD1	TRBJ1-6	.	TRBV7-9
TGTGCCAGCAGCTTACGGCAGGGGATATATGGAAACACCATATATTTT	CASSLRQGIYGNTIYF	.	TRBJ1-3	.	TRBV13
TGTGCCAGCTCACGACAGGGGCAGAGCTCCTACGAGCAGTACTTC	CASSRQGQSSYEQYF	TRBD1	TRBJ2-7	few	TRBV18
TGCGCCAGCAGCTTGGTACGGGGAAACAACTATGGCTACACCTTC	CASSLVRGNNYGYTF	.	TRBJ1-2	.	TRBV5-1
TGTGCCAGCACCCCCCCACTAGCGGGGAACAATGAGCAGTTCTTC	CASTPPLAGNNEQFF	TRBD2	TRBJ2-1	.	TRBV2
TGTGCCATCGGACAGGGCAGGGGTACGCAGTATTTT	CAIGQGRGTQYF	TRBD1	TRBJ2-3	.	TRBV10-3
TGTGCCAGTAGTATTAGACTAGCGGGGGGGCGGAGCACCGGGGAGCTGTTTTTT	CASSIRLAGGRSTGELFF	TRBD2	TRBJ2-2	few	TRBV19
TGCGCCAGCAGCCCGGGACTAGCGGGGGGCGGGGTCTCCTACAATGAGCAGTTCTTC	CASSPGLAGGGVSYNEQFF	TRBD2	TRBJ2-1	.	TRBV5-1
TGTGCCAGCAGCCCTCGACTAGCTCGGGGGGGGATTTACGAGCAGTACTTC	CASSPRLARGGIYEQYF	TRBD2	TRBJ2-7	.	TRBV7-2
TGTGCCAGCAGCTTGGATAATTCTAACTATGGCTACACCTTC	CASSLDNSNYGYTF	.	TRBJ1-2	.	TRBV5-5
TGTGCCAGCAGCCAAGATCTTAGTGACGAGCAGTACTTC	CASSQDLSDEQYF	.	TRBJ2-7	.	TRBV14